This T cell receptor (beta chain) is from a study of blood T cell repertoires in COVID-19. The method was immunoSEQ multiplex PCR; TCRdb's version includes in-frame clones alone and lacks a portion of them. Here the sample spans 250,000 to 350,000 clones, around 87% being singletons. Researchers sorted participants into cohorts using their self-reported clinical history. V lost 9 bases to trimming and J lost 0 bases, with 24 bases between them. The CDR3 extends over 17 amino acids. Looked up from germline, CDR1 is MDHEN and CDR2 is SYDVKM. The sequenced sample consisted of PBMCs or T cells enriched from blood (not recorded which). The rearrangement joins TRBV28 to TRBJ2-7, with D perhaps TRBD1 (5 bases). The clonotype originates from a woman aged 25 to 39 who had recovered from COVID-19. CDR3 nucleotide sequence: TGTGCCAGTACAGTTTTGAAAGGGGCCCCAAGCTCCTACGAGCAGTACTTC. This gives the protein CASTVLKGAPSSYEQYF.